The entry below gives a single TCR beta chain sequence along with its context. CDR3 length: 14 amino acids. The ends lost 10 bases at V and 9 bases at J; junction bases unmatched: 10. The germline CDR1 and CDR2 sequences are SNHLY and FYNNEI. This entry belongs to a study of blood T cell repertoires in COVID-19. Clones were read by immunoSEQ multiplex PCR, and TCRdb kept only the in-frame ones, dropping some. The sample has 200,000 to 250,000 clones; about 79% are singletons. Participants, about 18 to 89 years old, spanned fewer than 25 US areas. Membership in each cohort depended on participant-reported clinical history.

This clonotype was obtained from a woman aged 40 to 50 with acute COVID-19. The chain joins TRBV2 to TRBJ2-1; 12 bases map to TRBD2. The specimen sequenced was PBMCs or T cells enriched from blood (not recorded which). The CDR3 loop is CAIETSGRFSEQFF. The CDR3 nucleotides read TGTGCCATCGAGACTAGCGGGAGATTTAGTGAGCAGTTCTTC.